This TCR beta chain was sequenced for a study of cytomegalovirus exposure and HLA in healthy donors. The study's findings and limits: Presence/absence analyses took donor sequencing depth as roughly uniform. According to the study, about 180 TCR beta chains were cytomegalovirus-associated.

PCR used 60 Vbeta primers and 13 Jbeta primers. Method: immunoSEQ multiplex PCR; TCRdb's copy keeps in-frame clones and lacks some. Here the sample spans approximately 190,000 clones, over 60% being singletons. Germline CDR1 and CDR2: GTSNPN and SVGIG (reference sequence). The junction had 3 bases not matched to a gene; V was cut back by 0 bases and J by 2 bases. The CDR3 contains 15 residues. Of note for this clone: Antigen unknown.

The gene calls are TRBV30 and TRBJ2-1; 8 bases match TRBD2. The sample taken for sequencing was PBMCs. The origin of this receptor is a woman aged 25 to 39 in good health and CMV-seropositive. CDR3 residues: CAWSVTGGTYNEQFF. In DNA form, the CDR3 reads TGTGCCTGGAGTGTAACGGGGGGGACCTACAATGAGCAGTTCTTC.